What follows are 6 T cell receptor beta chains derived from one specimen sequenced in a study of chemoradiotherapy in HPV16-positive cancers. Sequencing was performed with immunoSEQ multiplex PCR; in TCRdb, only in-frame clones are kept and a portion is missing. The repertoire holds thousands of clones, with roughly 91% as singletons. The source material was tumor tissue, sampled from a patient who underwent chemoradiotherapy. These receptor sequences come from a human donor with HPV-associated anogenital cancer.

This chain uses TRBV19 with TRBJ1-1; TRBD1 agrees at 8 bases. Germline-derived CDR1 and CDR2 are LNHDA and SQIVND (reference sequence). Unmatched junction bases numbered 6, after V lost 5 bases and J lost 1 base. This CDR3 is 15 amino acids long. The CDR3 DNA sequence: TGTGCCAGTAGTCCCCGGACAGGGAAGAACACTGAAGCTTTCTTT. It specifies CASSPRTGKNTEAFF.

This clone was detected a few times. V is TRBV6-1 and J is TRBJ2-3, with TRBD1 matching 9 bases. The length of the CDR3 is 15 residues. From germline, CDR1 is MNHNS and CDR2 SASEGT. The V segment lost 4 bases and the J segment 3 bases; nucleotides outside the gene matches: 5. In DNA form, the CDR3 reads TGTGCCAGCAGTGCCCGGGACAGGGAGACAGATACGCAGTATTTT. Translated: CASSARDRETDTQYF.

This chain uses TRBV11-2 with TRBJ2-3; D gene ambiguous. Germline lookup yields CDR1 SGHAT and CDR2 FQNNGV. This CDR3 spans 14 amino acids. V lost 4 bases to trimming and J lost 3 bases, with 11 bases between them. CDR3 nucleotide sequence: TGTGCCAGCAGCTCCCCCATGCATACAGATACGCAGTATTTT. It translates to CASSSPMHTDTQYF.

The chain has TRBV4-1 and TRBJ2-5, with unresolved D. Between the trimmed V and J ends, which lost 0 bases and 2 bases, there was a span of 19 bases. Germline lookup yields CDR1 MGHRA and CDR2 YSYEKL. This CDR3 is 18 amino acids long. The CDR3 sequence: CASSQDSGRTVRQETQYF. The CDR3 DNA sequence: TGCGCCAGCAGCCAAGATTCAGGACGGACGGTCCGACAAGAGACCCAGTACTTC.

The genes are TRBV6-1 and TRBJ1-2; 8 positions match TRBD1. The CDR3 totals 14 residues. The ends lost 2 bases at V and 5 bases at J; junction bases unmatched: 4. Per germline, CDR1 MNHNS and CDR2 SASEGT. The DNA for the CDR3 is TGTGCCAGCAGTGAACAGGGGGCAAATTATGGCTACACCTTC. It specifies CASSEQGANYGYTF.

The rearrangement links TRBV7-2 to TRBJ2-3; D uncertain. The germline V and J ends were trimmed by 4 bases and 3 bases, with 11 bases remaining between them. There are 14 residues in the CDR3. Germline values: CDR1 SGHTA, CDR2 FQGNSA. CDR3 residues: CASSSGPLTDTQYF. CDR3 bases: TGTGCCAGCAGCTCCGGTCCACTAACAGATACGCAGTATTTT.